These 9 T cell receptor beta chains came from one sample sequenced in a study of tumor and adjacent non-tumor tissue in lung cancer (dated by TCRdb to 2016 to 2019). RNA was isolated from bulk unsorted tissue, and RNA quality was assessed with a NanoDrop ND-1000 and an Agilent 2100. The normal lung samples consisted of distant non-tumor tissue collected more than 3 cm from the tumor edge. Library method: multiplex PCR. The sample was run on an Illumina HiSeq 2500. TCRbeta libraries were built by three rounds of nested PCR using primers (Table S4), following protocols modified from ARM-PCR. TCRdb itself trimmed the public reads at Q25 with fastp, ran MiXCR and retained productive beta chains. Identical CDR3 protein sequences are pooled into one entry, listed with their most common genes and DNA. This sample comprises about 77,000 distinct CDR3 sequences, 76% of them detected only once. The ten largest make up 40% of the sample.

Material: distant non-tumor lung tissue. These receptors originate from a man between 65 and 85 years old with non-small cell lung cancer.

As for this clonotype: Since no conserved phenylalanine or tryptophan closes the CDR3, a read error is the likely cause. It is unclear where the CDR3 begins or ends on the DNA, so no DNA is shown, and the CDR3 is as TCRdb lists it. The chain recombines TRBV28 with TRBJ2-5. The CDR3 totals 12 residues, both ends included. The germline CDR1 and CDR2 sequences are MDHEN and SYDVKM. The CDR3 spells CASSSIRETQSI.

For this clonotype: Since a much larger clone is just one base distant, this may be a read error. J is TRBJ2-7 and V is TRBV30; possible D gene TRBD2, 6 bases. CDR3 length equals 11 residues. CDR1 is GTSNPN and CDR2 is SVGIG in the germline V gene (reference sequence). Here the CDR3 DNA reads TGTACCTGGAGGGAGACTTACGAGCAGTACTTC. This gives the protein CTWRETYEQYF.

With respect to this clonotype: The junction shows a germline mismatch at one end, possibly a read error. The CDR3 sequence: CSAVGRGKNNEQFF. CDR3 nucleotides: TGCAGCGCTGTGGGAAGGGGCAAAAACAATGAGCAATTCTTC. The V and J genes are TRBV29-1 and TRBJ2-1; a possible D gene is TRBD1 (5 bases). The germline V gene encodes CDR1 SQVTM and CDR2 ANQGSEA. This CDR3 is 14 amino acids long.

As regards this clonotype: The missing conserved phenylalanine or tryptophan at the end of this CDR3 makes a read error likely. The V call is TRBV20-1, the J call TRBJ2-5, with 7 bases fitting TRBD1. This CDR3 is 12 amino acids long. The germline V gene encodes CDR1 DFQATT and CDR2 SNEGSKA (reference sequence). The CDR3 region is CRAGTELETQYL. DNA of the CDR3: TGCCGTGCTGGGACAGAGTTAGAGACCCAGTACCTC.

About this clonotype: One end of the junction is discordant with germline, which a read error may explain. J is TRBJ2-3 and V is TRBV29-1, with D tentatively TRBD1 (5 bases). This CDR3 spans 13 amino acids. Germline loops: CDR1 SQVTM, CDR2 ANQGSEA. In nucleotides, the CDR3 is TGCAGCGTTATTGGGCAGGGCACAGTTACGCAGTATTTT. It yields the protein CSVIGQGTVTQYF.

The genes are TRBV29-1 and TRBJ1-2, with unresolved D. The CDR3 covers 11 residues. V lost 5 bases and J lost 10, with 14 bases in between. CDR1 is SQVTM, CDR2 ANQGSEA, per germline. The CDR3 nucleotides are TGCAGCGTTTCCTACAGACAAATCTACACCTTC. Protein sequence: CSVSYRQIYTF.

There are a few counts of this clonotype. The rearrangement joins TRBV5-1 to TRBJ2-2; 9 nucleotides line up with TRBD1. The CDR3 runs to 15 residues. V was clipped by 4 bases and J by 5 bases; unmatched bases: 6. CDR1 is SGHRS, CDR2 YFSETQ, per germline. Here the CDR3 DNA reads TGCGCCAGCAGCACCGTCGGGACAGGGACCGGGGAGCTGTTTTTT. It specifies CASSTVGTGTGELFF. Looking up the rest from reference TRBV5-1 and TRBJ2-2 gives the full variable domain: KAGVTQTPRYLIKTRGQQVTLSCSPISGHRSVSWYQQTPGQGLQFLFEYFSETQRNKGNFPGRFSGRQFSNSRSEMNVSTLELGDSALYLCASSTVGTGTGELFFGEGSRLTVL.

Details on this clonotype: Since the CDR3 does not end with the conserved phenylalanine or tryptophan, this likely comes from a read error. In DNA form, the CDR3 reads TGCAGCGTTGAATTCTATTGGACTAGCGGGGGAAAACAAGAGAGCCAGTACTTA. Its translation: CSVEFYWTSGGKQESQYL. This rearrangement joins TRBV29-1 to TRBJ2-5; the match to TRBD2 covers 13 bases. The germline V gene encodes CDR1 SQVTM and CDR2 ANQGSEA. The CDR3 spans 18 residues.

A note on this clonotype: The CDR3 does not end in the conserved phenylalanine or tryptophan, so this is likely a read error. The V and J genes are TRBV4-1 and TRBJ2-2; TRBD1 matches 9 bases. The CDR3 totals 21 residues. The V gene's germline CDR1 is MGHRA and CDR2 YSYEKL. The DNA for the CDR3 is TGCGCCAGCAGCCAAGATATTCAGGGACAGGGCCCTAAAATAAACATCGGGGAGCTGTTTCTT. Its translation: CASSQDIQGQGPKINIGELFL.